This TCR beta chain comes out of a study of T cell repertoires in cytomegalovirus infection. Study at large: CMV infection together with matching HLA type was indicated by public TCR beta signatures.

Notes on the study in general: Across the ex vivo response, the dominant clonotypes were HLA-C-restricted CMV-specific TCR beta clonotypes.

As for this clonotype: No antigen is known for it.

TCRdb itself ran the reads through MiXCR, one entry per CDR3 protein. The table records about 830,000 distinct CDR3 sequences, over 25% of them present only once. The CDR3 consists of 13 residues. V lost 5 bases and J lost 0, with 8 bases in between. The germline V gene encodes CDR1 LGHDT and CDR2 YNNKEL (reference sequence). This specimen consisted of cultured CD8+ T cells from PBMCs, obtained from culture after CMV antigen stimulation. This chain links TRBV3-1 with TRBJ2-7; no clear D gene. This clonotype originated in a human donor in good health (CMV status not recorded). Some clones in this sample may be carry-over from other donors' samples. The CDR3: CASSTPDSYEQYF. CDR3 DNA sequence: TGTGCCAGCAGCACGCCGGACTCCTACGAGCAGTACTTC.